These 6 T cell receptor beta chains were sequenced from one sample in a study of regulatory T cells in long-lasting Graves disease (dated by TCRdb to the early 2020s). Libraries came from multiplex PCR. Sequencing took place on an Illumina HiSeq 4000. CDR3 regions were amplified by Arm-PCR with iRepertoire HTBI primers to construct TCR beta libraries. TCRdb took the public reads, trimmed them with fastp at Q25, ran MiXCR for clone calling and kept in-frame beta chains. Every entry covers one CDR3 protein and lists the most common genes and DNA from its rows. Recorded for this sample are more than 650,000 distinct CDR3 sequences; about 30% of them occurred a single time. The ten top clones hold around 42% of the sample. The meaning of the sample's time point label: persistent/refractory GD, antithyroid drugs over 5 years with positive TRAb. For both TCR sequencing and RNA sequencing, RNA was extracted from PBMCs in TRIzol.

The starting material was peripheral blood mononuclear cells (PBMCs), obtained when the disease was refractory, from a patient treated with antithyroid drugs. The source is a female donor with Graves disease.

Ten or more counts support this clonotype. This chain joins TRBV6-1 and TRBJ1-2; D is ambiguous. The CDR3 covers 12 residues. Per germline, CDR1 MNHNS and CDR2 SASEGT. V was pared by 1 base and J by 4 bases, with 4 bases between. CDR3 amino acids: CASSEDSYGYTF. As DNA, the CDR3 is TGTGCCAGCAGTGAAGACAGCTATGGCTACACCTTC.

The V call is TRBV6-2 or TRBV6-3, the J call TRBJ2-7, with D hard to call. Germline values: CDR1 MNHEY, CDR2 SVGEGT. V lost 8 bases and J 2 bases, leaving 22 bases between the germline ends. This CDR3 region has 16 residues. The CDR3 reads CASCYFDFYVPYEQYF. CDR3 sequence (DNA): TGTGCCAGCTGCTACTTCGACTTTTACGTGCCCTACGAGCAGTACTTC.

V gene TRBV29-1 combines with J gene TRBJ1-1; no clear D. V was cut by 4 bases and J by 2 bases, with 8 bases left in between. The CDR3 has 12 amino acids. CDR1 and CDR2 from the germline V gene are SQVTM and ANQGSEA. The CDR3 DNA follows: TGCAGCGTTGCAGCAACCAACACTGAAGCTTTCTTT. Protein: CSVAATNTEAFF.

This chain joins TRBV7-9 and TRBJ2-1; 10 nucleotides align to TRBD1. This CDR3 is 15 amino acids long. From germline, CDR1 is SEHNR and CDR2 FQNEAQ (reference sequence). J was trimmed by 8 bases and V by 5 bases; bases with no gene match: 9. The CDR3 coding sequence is TGTGCCAGCAGCCCGCGGGACAGGGGAGGCGATGAGCAGTTCTTC. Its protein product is CASSPRDRGGDEQFF. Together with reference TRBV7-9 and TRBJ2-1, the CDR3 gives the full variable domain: DTGVSQNPRHKITKRGQNVTFRCDPISEHNRLYWYRQTLGQGPEFLTYFQNEAQLEKSRLLSDRFSAERPKGSFSTLEIQRTEQGDSAMYLCASSPRDRGGDEQFFGPGTRLTVL.

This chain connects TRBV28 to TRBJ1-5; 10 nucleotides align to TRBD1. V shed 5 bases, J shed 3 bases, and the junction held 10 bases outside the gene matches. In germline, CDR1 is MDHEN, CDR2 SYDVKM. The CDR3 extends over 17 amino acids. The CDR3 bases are TGTGCCAGCAGTAACCGGGACAGGGGATTCTCCAATCAGCCCCAGCATTTT. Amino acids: CASSNRDRGFSNQPQHF.

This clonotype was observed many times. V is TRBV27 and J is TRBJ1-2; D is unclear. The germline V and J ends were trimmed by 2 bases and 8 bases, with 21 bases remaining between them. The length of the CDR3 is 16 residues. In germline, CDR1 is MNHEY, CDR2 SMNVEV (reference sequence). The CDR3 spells CASSLQGSTHLRGYTF. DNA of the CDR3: TGTGCCAGCAGTTTACAAGGTTCGACGCACCTTAGGGGCTACACCTTC.